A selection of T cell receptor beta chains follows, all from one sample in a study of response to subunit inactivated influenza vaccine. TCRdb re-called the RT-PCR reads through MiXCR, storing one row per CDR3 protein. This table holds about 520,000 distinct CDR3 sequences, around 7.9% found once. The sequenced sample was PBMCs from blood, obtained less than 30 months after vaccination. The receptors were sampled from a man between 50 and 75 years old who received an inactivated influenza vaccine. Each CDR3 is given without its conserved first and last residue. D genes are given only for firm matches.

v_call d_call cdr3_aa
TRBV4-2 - ASSQDPHGGNEKLF
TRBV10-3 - AIRRGGATDTQY
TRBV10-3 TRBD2 AISFVASGADTQY
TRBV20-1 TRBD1 SAGQGPSSYNSPLH
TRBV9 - ASSPHVGSGLQETQY
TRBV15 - ATSFRRELLYNEQF
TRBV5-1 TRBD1 ASSEGFGQGRLRSNTGELF
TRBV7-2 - ASSLQVGETQY
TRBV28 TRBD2 ASSLYPSGPGAKNIQY
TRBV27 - ASSWSRVAGETQY
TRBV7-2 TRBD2 ASSKGLAGAEQY
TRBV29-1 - SVLKTAYEQY
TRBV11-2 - ASSLASSGPRGQY
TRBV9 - ASSVTPGNQGNEQF
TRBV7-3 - ASSISGDLTYNEQF
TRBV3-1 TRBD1 ASRQGTREQY
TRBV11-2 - ASSRGRGTRAYNEQF
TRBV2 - ASSDRGTTGELF
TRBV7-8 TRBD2 ASSLGTSGTYEQY
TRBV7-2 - ASRYPGRNYGYT
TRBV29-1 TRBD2 MTSGMGSEQF
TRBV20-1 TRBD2 SASTPRQRGGTGDTQY
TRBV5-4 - ASSLKTVPDTQY
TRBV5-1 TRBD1 ASSRTGGQRPYNEQF